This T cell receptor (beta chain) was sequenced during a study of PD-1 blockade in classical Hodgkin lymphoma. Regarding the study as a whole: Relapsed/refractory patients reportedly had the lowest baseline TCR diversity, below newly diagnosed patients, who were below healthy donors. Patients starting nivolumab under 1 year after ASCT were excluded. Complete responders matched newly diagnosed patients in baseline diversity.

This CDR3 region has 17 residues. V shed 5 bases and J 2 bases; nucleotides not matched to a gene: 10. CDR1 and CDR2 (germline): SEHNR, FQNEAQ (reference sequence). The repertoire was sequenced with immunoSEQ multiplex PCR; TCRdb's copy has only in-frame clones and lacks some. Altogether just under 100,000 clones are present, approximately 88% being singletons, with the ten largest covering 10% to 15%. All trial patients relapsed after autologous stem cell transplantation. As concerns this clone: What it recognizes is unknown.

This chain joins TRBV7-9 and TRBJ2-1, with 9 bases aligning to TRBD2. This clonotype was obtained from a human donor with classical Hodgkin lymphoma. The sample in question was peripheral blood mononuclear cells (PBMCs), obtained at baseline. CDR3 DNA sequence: TGTGCCAGCAGCCCCCCTGTACTAGCGGGTACCTACAATGAGCAGTTCTTC. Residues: CASSPPVLAGTYNEQFF. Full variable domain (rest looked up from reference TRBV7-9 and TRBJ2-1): DTGVSQNPRHKITKRGQNVTFRCDPISEHNRLYWYRQTLGQGPEFLTYFQNEAQLEKSRLLSDRFSAERPKGSFSTLEIQRTEQGDSAMYLCASSPPVLAGTYNEQFFGPGTRLTVL.